The entry below describes one TCR beta chain. Its target antigen remains unknown. Base qualities are not at hand, and no much larger clone is one base apart. This entry belongs to a study of cytomegalovirus exposure and HLA in healthy donors (dated by TCRdb to the late 2010s). Regarding the research as a whole: According to an earlier analysis of a few hundred of the donors, about 179 million T cells yielded 117 million unique TCR beta sequences and about 280 Gb of sequence data. Typing coverage varied by locus: about 620-640 donors for A, B, C, DRB1 and DQB1; 522 for DQA1; about 570 for DPA1; around 450 for DPB1. On average, 235,054 unique TCR beta nucleotide sequences were sequenced per donor among about 400 genotyped donors of the cohort, with 15% to 20% of those sequences being non-productive. Donor age, sex, ethnicity and CMV serostatus were compiled together with the repertoire data. Roughly 310 gigabases of sequencing data and 80 million or so unique TCR sequences were included in an early release covering about 620 HLA-typed donors. In an earlier analysis of about 590 of the donors, high-throughput TCR beta sequencing was used to judge whether each TCR beta V gene segment behaved as functional or pseudogenic. In a later genetic analysis, genome-wide SNP genotypes for about 65% of the 666 donors were used, and that subset was treated as a discovery cohort. Rather than using new phenotypic data, the later analysis identified candidate immune exposures from TCR beta sequences and from how often those sequences occurred across donors. The aim of the study was to test whether cataloging public T cell receptors could identify signatures of past pathogen exposure. The genetic ancestry cluster associated with self-reported Caucasian donors included over 80% of the roughly 400 genotyped donors. Besides the first cohort of 666 subjects, a separate validation cohort made up of 95 to 150 different subjects was used. A later analysis re-examined previously published TCR beta repertoires from just over 650 donors and added high-resolution HLA genotyping to investigate patterns of TCR occurrence. Because of strong linkage in the cohort, a handful of DR-DQ haplotypes were treated as single units for association and clustering. High-throughput TCR immunosequencing, statistical association of individual TCRs with disease status, and machine learning were combined to predict cytomegalovirus infection status. All discovery cohort repertoires had been generated using a single sequencing platform. Both class I and class II loci were covered by HLA typing, at four-digit resolution. The study used immunosequencing to profile the T cell repertoires of around 600 subjects and linked those repertoires to cytomegalovirus serostatus.

The cohort was made up of around 720 healthy bone marrow donors. At the time of sampling, every cohort member was nominally healthy, though immune exposures that went unrecorded were likely present. The donor tested CMV seronegative, placing the donor among the 350 or so seronegative members of the cohort. Each donor provided a peripheral blood sample, and peripheral blood mononuclear cells were used for TCR beta sequencing. The Qiagen DNeasy Blood Extraction Kit was used to extract genomic DNA from the blood cell samples. Ends trimmed: V by 5 bases, J by 5 bases; bases unmatched to a gene: 9. The CDR3 measures 16 amino acids from cysteine to phenylalanine. Only the CDR3 DNA stays, 48 bases, in frame from base 1. The germline V gene gives CDR1 as MDHEN and CDR2 as SYDVKM. The library was obtained by the immunoSEQ multiplex PCR assay. The multiplex PCR relied on a mix of 60 forward primers for TCR Vbeta segments and 13 reverse primers for TCR Jbeta segments. Amplification of the CDR3 region of rearranged TCR beta genes was performed with a multiplex PCR assay on genomic DNA. The amplified TCR beta libraries were sequenced on the Illumina HiSeq System as 87-base-pair reads. Per the authors' processing: Across the 700 or so repertoires, a later analysis counted approximately 83 million unique TCR beta chains, some 11 million of which were shared by at least two donors. Raw reads were error-corrected and collapsed into unique sequences by a nearest-neighbor algorithm in which closely related sequences were merged to remove PCR and sequencing errors. To assign V, D and J gene segments, CDR3 sequences were aligned to IMGT reference sequences. Each retained sequence needed at least a six-nucleotide match to both a V gene segment and a J gene segment. A rearrangement was called productive if the CDR3 had no stop codons and remained in frame with V and J, and every other rearrangement was called non-productive. Following IMGT convention, CDR3 was defined as the stretch from the second conserved V-encoded cysteine up to the conserved J-encoded phenylalanine. The earlier analysis of 587 of the donors excluded sequences that lacked an unambiguous match to a single V gene segment. In an earlier analysis of around 590 of the donors, a V segment was called functional when productive rearrangements were above 56.7%, and segregating when the standard deviation between donors exceeded 5%. To diagnose cytomegalovirus status from the catalog of TCR beta chain sequences, a statistical classification framework was built. V and J gene assignment, in a later analysis, came from comparing TCR nucleotide sequences with IMGT/GENE-DB human TR gene sequences. A later analysis assigned CDR3 sequences and most-parsimonious VDJ recombination scenarios with the TCRdist pipeline. In a later analysis, each TCR beta chain was defined by its CDR3 amino acid sequence together with its V-gene family, and reads lacking a unique V-gene family were excluded. As a way to deal with suspected cross-contamination and a sequencing artifact, a later analysis dropped more than 500 nucleotide sequences that were highly shared and had low generation probability. A later analysis calculated a clonal expansion index for each public chain from normalized within-repertoire ranks of inferred template counts. In a later analysis, generation probabilities were computed using a VDJ recombination model fitted to out-of-frame rearrangements, and the results were checked against IGoR. In a later analysis, TCR-TCR, TCR-HLA and TCR-CMV co-occurrence was scored with hypergeometric tests, and a repertoire-size bias correction was applied to TCR pairs. In a later analysis, false discovery rates were estimated by permuting HLA or CMV assignments 20 times. In a later analysis, co-occurring TCRs were grouped using DBSCAN, with TCRdist sequence similarity added in when clustering inside HLA-allele-positive subsets. Repertoires with fewer than 30,000 or more than 120,000 public chains were left out of co-occurrence clustering, as were five repertoires with anomalous nucleotide sharing. TCRdb carries this immuneACCESS record with in-frame sequences only. Its versions omit some clonotypes, under half of them owing to an unresolved V gene in the studies checked, with the rest unexplained. That table furnishes V, J and clone size, whereas the DNA furnished D and trimming. Within this sample are about 120,000 clones, with roughly 66% of them counted one time only. Of the sample, about 2.2% falls within the top ten clones.

Summary of the overall study and its limitations: Across donors, most TCR sequences were observed very rarely, whereas some public TCRs were present in many individuals. In an earlier analysis of approximately 590 of the donors, most TCR beta V segments were observed in productive rearrangements about 87% or about 30% of the time, broadly matching IMGT annotations. Because HLA typing was missing for some donors at each locus, association tests included only the typed subset. An association between a missense DCLRE1C variant and V-gene and J-gene trimming of TCR beta chains was found in a later genetic analysis and replicated in an independent cohort. In the study, some 160 TCR beta chains were listed as associated with cytomegalovirus. This cohort had only TCR beta chains sequenced, and the lack of alpha or paired-chain data limited which features could be detected. Roughly uniform sequencing depth across donors was assumed in presence/absence analyses, although this assumption may not hold. Specific HLA alleles were associated with 15,000 to 20,000 TCR beta sequences at a false discovery rate of 0.05 in a later analysis. Correlated functional status among segregating V segments might be attributable to linkage disequilibrium, but an unknown experimental factor could not be ruled out. In a later analysis, HLA-associated TCR beta chains were found to be more clonally expanded and to have lower generation probabilities than equally common non-associated chains. The only immune exposure information available for the cohort was CMV serostatus. In a later genetic analysis, fewer N-insertions in productive TCRs were reported among donors in an Asian-associated ancestry cluster than the roughly 700-donor mean. When HLA alleles, especially DR and DQ, strongly co-occurred, TCR associations were difficult to assign to individual alleles. The sequencing pipeline was judged likely to have produced a cluster of highly shared sequence variants as a technical artifact. In a later analysis, several top co-occurrence clusters were reported to appear linked to parvovirus B19, influenza, CMV and Epstein-Barr virus. A later analysis found that most CMV-associated TCR beta chains appeared HLA-restricted, with HLA associations seemingly driven largely by CMV exposure. Cytomegalovirus status was reported to be diagnosed by the classifier with high specificity and sensitivity in both the original and validation cohorts. A further reported finding was that TCR beta sequences accurately predicted the HLA-A and HLA-B alleles for most subjects in the first cohort. A few of the identified cytomegalovirus-associated TCR beta chains were confirmed in vitro to be specific for cytomegalovirus antigens. Around 16 rarely observed V segments, including chromosome 9 orphons, were excluded from the earlier analysis of just under 600 of the donors because counts were too low. The authors suggested that the approach could potentially be generalized to other disease states and immunological phenotypes. According to a later analysis, TCR association rates differed among HLA loci, with DRB1 alleles showing the most associated TCRs and HLA-C alleles showing the fewest. Some IMGT-functional V segments, including TRBV6-2 and TRBV6-3, could not be told apart with the 87-base-pair reads, so those segments were excluded.

The sequencing sample was made of PBMCs. The V and J segments used are TRBV28 and TRBJ1-4; 9 bases in the middle match TRBD1. The TCR sequence derives from a woman in her thirties in good health and CMV-seronegative. The CDR3 region reads CASSAYPGTGNEKLFF. The DNA sequence reads TGTGCCAGCAGTGCCTACCCCGGGACAGGGAATGAAAAACTGTTTTTT.